The clone carrying this T cell receptor beta chain was seen only once. Its antigen is still unknown. 60 Vbeta and 13 Jbeta primers were used in PCR. TCRdb's table, derived via immunoSEQ multiplex PCR, lists solely in-frame clones and lacks some. Of about 140,000 clones detected, approximately 80% appear once; the ten largest clones hold almost 4%. Trimming at V came to 0 bases and at J to 11 bases, leaving 2 bases not matched to a gene. CDR3 length equals 13 residues. The germline gives CDR1 SGHAT, CDR2 FQNNGV. The data belong to a study of cytomegalovirus exposure and HLA in healthy donors. Study observations and caveats: The CMV antigen specificity of a few CMV-associated chains was confirmed through in vitro analysis. Highly shared variants forming one cluster were likely a sequencing artifact.

The clonotype was recovered from a young man in good health and CMV-seronegative. The sequenced material came from PBMCs. The chain links TRBV11-2 to TRBJ2-1; 9 positions agree with TRBD2. CDR3 region: CASSLEGTSQQFF. The CDR3 coding sequence is TGTGCCAGCAGCTTAGAAGGGACTAGCCAGCAGTTCTTC. The full variable domain, completed using reference TRBV11-2 and TRBJ2-1, is EAGVAQSPRYKIIEKRQSVAFWCNPISGHATLYWYQQILGQGPKLLIQFQNNGVVDDSQLPKDRFSAERLKGVDSTLKIQPAKLEDSAVYLCASSLEGTSQQFFGPGTRLTVL.